A selection of T cell receptor beta chains follows, all from one sample in a study of cytomegalovirus exposure and HLA in healthy donors. Clones were sequenced by immunoSEQ multiplex PCR, and TCRdb holds only the in-frame ones, with some missing. The table shows 130,000 or so clones, with approximately 80% occurring only once. The sequencing sample was made of PBMCs. The receptors were gathered from a man younger than 35 in good health and CMV-seronegative. Both conserved end residues are part of each CDR3. The D gene is left open where the match is weak. Part of the rows lack a size; the others show once, few, many or a class for expanded clones.

V gene	clone size	D gene	J gene	CDR3 protein	CDR3 DNA
TRBV7-2	NA	NA	TRBJ1-6	CASSLASRGGNSPLHF	TGTGCCAGCAGCTTAGCGTCCAGGGGCGGGAATTCACCCCTCCACTTT
TRBV7-7	NA	TRBD1	TRBJ2-3	CASSPGTGVGTQYF	TGTGCCAGCAGCCCCGGGACAGGGGTTGGTACGCAGTATTTT
TRBV29-1	NA	TRBD2	TRBJ2-7	CSAFGGVANEQYF	TGCAGCGCTTTCGGGGGGGTCGCTAACGAGCAGTACTTC
TRBV13	NA	TRBD1	TRBJ1-2	CASSAESRDRDIHLNYGYTF	TGTGCCAGCAGCGCAGAGTCCCGGGACAGGGATATTCACCTTAACTATGGCTACACCTTC
TRBV6-1	NA	NA	TRBJ1-1	CASLNREYTEAFF	TGTGCCAGCCTCAACAGGGAGTACACTGAAGCTTTCTTT
TRBV7-2	few	NA	TRBJ2-5	CASSLTGSQETQYF	TGTGCCAGCAGCTTAACAGGCAGCCAAGAGACCCAGTACTTC
TRBV9	NA	TRBD2	TRBJ2-3	CASSVGAGQGGSTQYF	TGTGCCAGCAGCGTAGGTGCGGGTCAGGGAGGGAGTACGCAGTATTTT
TRBV5-6	NA	TRBD1	TRBJ1-5	CASSLWGRGNQPQHF	TGTGCCAGCAGCCTATGGGGCAGGGGGAATCAGCCCCAGCATTTT
TRBV28	NA	TRBD1	TRBJ1-2	CASSSVGQGDRSYTF	TGTGCCAGCAGTTCCGTCGGACAGGGGGATAGAAGCTACACCTTC
TRBV5-1	NA	NA	TRBJ2-3	CASSLDGGTDTQYF	TGCGCCAGCAGCTTGGACGGCGGTACAGATACGCAGTATTTT
TRBV27	NA	NA	TRBJ2-7	CASSLTIQGITEQYF	TGTGCCAGCAGTTTGACTATCCAGGGGATAACAGAGCAGTACTTC
TRBV27	NA	NA	TRBJ2-7	CASSLPGTPTYEQYF	TGTGCCAGCAGTTTGCCCGGGACTCCTACCTACGAGCAGTACTTC
TRBV6-1	NA	TRBD2	TRBJ2-4	CASSEYPSGGKAKNIQYF	TGTGCCAGCAGTGAATATCCTAGCGGGGGGAAGGCCAAAAACATTCAGTACTTC
TRBV19	NA	NA	TRBJ1-5	CASGFVGVSNQPQHF	TGTGCCAGTGGCTTTGTGGGAGTCAGCAATCAGCCCCAGCATTTT
TRBV7-2	once	TRBD2	TRBJ2-3	CASSRASGAPGYDTQYF	TGTGCCAGCAGTCGTGCTAGCGGGGCCCCCGGGTACGATACGCAGTATTTT
TRBV5-6	NA	NA	TRBJ1-2	CASSLVSQIHGYTF	TGTGCCAGCAGCTTGGTTTCCCAGATACATGGCTACACCTTC
TRBV7-6	NA	NA	TRBJ2-3	CASSLGPGQGISTDTQYF	TGTGCCAGCAGCTTAGGGCCGGGGCAGGGGATCTCCACAGATACGCAGTATTTT
TRBV6-5	NA	TRBD1	TRBJ1-2	CASSPSYRGQGYTF	TGTGCCAGCAGCCCTAGTTACAGGGGGCAAGGCTACACCTTC
TRBV6-4	NA	TRBD1	TRBJ1-5	CATTGVANQPQHF	TGTGCCACCACAGGGGTGGCCAATCAGCCCCAGCATTTT
TRBV11-2	NA	TRBD1	TRBJ1-1	CASSFRTGLNTEAFF	TGTGCCAGCAGCTTCCGGACAGGGCTGAACACTGAAGCTTTCTTT
TRBV15	NA	TRBD2	TRBJ2-7	CATSSRTSGFYEQYF	TGTGCCACCAGCTCTCGGACTAGCGGCTTCTACGAGCAGTACTTC
TRBV4-3	few	NA	TRBJ2-1	CASSLKAQLTYNEQFF	TGCGCCAGCAGCCTAAAGGCACAGTTGACCTACAATGAGCAGTTCTTC